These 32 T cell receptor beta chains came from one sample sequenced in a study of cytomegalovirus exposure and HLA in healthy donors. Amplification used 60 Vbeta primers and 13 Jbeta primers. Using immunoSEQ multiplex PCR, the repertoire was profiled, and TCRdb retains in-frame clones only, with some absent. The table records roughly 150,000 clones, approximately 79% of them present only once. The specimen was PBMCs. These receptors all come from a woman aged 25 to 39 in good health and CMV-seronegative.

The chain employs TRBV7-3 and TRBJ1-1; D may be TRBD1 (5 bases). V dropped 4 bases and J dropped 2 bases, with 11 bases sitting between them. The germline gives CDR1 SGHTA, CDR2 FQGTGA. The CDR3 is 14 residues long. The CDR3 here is CASSYGGGNTEAFF. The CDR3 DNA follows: TGTGCCAGCAGCTACGGGGGGGGAAACACTGAAGCTTTCTTT.

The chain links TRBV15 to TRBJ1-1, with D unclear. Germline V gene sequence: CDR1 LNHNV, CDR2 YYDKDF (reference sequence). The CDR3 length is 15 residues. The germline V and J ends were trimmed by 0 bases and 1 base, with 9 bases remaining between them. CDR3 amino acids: CATSREARGNTEAFF. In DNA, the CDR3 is TGTGCCACCAGCAGAGAGGCCCGGGGGAACACTGAAGCTTTCTTT.

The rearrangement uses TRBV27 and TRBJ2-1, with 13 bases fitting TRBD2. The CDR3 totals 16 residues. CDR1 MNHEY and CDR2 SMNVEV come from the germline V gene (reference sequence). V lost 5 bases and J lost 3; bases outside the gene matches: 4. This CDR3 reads CASSLRLAGGYNEQFF. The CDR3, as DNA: TGTGCCAGCAGTCTTCGACTAGCGGGGGGCTACAATGAGCAGTTCTTC.

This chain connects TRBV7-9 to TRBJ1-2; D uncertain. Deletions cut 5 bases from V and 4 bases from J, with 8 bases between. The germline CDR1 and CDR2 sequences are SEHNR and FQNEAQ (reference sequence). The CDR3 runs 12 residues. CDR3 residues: CASSREGYGYTF. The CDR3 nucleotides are TGTGCCAGCAGCCGGGAGGGCTATGGCTACACCTTC.

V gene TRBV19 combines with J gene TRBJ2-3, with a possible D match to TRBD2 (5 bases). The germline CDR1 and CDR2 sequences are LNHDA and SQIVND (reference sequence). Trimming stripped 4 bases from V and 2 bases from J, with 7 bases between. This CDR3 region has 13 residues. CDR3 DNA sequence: TGTGCCAGTAGTACTAGCCTCACAGATACGCAGTATTTT. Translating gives CASSTSLTDTQYF.

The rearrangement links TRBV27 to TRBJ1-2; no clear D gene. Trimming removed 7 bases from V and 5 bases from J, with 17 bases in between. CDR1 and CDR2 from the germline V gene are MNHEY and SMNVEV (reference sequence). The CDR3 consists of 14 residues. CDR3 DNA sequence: TGTGCCAGCAAGGCGAGGGAGTTGACTTATGGCTACACCTTC. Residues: CASKARELTYGYTF.

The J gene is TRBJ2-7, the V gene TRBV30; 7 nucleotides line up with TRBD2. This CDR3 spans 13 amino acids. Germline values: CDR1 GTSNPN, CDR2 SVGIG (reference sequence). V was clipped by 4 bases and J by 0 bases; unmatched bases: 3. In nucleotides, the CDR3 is TGTGCCTGGATTAGACTAGCCTCCTACGAGCAGTACTTC. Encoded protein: CAWIRLASYEQYF.

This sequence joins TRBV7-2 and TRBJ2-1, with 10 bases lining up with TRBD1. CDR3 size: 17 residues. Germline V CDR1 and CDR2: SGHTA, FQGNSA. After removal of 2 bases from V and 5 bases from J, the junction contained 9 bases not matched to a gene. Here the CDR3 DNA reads TGTGCCAGCAGCTTAAGATGGGGGACAGGGGCTAACAATGAGCAGTTCTTC. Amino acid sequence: CASSLRWGTGANNEQFF.

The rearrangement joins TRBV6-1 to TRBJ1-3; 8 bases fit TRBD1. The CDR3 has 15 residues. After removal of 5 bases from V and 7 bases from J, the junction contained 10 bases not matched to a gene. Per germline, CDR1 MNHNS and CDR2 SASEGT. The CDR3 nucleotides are TGTGCCAGCAGTAATAACAGGGGGTACGAGAACACCATATATTTT. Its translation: CASSNNRGYENTIYF.

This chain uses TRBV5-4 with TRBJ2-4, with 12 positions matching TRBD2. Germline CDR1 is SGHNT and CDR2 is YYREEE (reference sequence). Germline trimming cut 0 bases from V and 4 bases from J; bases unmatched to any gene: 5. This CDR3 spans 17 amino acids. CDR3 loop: CASSLELAGGRKNIQYF. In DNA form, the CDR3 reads TGTGCCAGCAGCTTGGAGCTAGCGGGGGGGCGTAAAAACATTCAGTACTTC.

CDR3: CASSVGPGSYEQYF. Here the CDR3 DNA reads TGTGCCAGCAGCGTAGGGCCCGGGAGCTACGAGCAGTACTTC. This chain links TRBV9 with TRBJ2-7, with a possible D match to TRBD2 (6 bases). The CDR3 runs 14 residues. V was trimmed by 0 bases and J by 3 bases, leaving 10 bases between them. Looked up from germline, CDR1 is SGDLS and CDR2 is YYNGEE.

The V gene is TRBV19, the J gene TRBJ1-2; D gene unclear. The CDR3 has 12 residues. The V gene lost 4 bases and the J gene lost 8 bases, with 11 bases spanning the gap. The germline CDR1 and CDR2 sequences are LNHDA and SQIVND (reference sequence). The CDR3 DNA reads TGTGCCAGTAGTACCGGTCCCAGGGGCTACACCTTC. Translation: CASSTGPRGYTF. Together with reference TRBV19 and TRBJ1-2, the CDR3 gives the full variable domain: DGGITQSPKYLFRKEGQNVTLSCEQNLNHDAMYWYRQDPGQGLRLIYYSQIVNDFQKGDIAEGYSVSREKKESFPLTVTSAQKNPTAFYLCASSTGPRGYTFGSGTRLTVV.

The CDR3 nucleotides read TGTGCCAGCAGCTCCTTCGACATGATGAACACTGAAGCTTTCTTT. It yields the protein CASSSFDMMNTEAFF. This rearrangement joins TRBV5-4 to TRBJ1-1, with D hard to call. The CDR3 is 15 residues long. From germline, CDR1 is SGHNT and CDR2 YYREEE (reference sequence). The V and J ends lost 3 bases and 0 bases respectively, with 12 bases between them.

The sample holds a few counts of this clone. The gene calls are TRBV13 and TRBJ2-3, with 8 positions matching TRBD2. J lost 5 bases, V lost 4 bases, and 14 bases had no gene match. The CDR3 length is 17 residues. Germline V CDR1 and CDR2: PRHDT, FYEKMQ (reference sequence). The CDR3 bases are TGTGCCAGCAGCTCCAACCCCCTACGGGGGGGCAGAGATACGCAGTATTTT. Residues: CASSSNPLRGGRDTQYF.

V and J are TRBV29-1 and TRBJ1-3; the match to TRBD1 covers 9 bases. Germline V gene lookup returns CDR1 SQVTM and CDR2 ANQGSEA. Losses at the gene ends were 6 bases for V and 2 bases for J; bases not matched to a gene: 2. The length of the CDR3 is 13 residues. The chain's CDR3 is CSVRQGAGNTIYF. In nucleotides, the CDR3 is TGCAGCGTGCGACAGGGGGCTGGAAACACCATATATTTT.

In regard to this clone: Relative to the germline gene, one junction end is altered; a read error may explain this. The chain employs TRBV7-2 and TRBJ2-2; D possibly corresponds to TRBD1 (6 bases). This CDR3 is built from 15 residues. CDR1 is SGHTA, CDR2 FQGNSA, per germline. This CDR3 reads CASSLGGGYTGELFF. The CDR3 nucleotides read TGTGCCAGCAGTTTAGGTGGGGGCTACACCGGGGAGCTGTTTTTT.

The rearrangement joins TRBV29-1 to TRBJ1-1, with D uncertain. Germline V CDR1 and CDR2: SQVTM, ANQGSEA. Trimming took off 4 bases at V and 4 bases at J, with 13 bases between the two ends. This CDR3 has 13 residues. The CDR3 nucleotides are TGCAGCGTTGTAGCCCCAGCTGGCACTGAAGCTTTCTTT. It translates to CSVVAPAGTEAFF. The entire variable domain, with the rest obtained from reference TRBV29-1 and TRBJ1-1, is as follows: SAVISQKPSRDICQRGTSLTIQCQVDSQVTMMFWYRQQPGQSLTLIATANQGSEATYESGFVIDKFPISRPNLTFSTLTVSNMSPEDSSIYLCSVVAPAGTEAFFGQGTRLTVV.

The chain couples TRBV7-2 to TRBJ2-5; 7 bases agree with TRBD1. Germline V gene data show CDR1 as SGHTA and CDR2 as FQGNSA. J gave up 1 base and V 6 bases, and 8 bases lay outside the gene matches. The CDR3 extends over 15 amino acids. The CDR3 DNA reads TGTGCCAGCAGGTATTCATGGGACAGCCAAGAGACCCAGTACTTC. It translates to CASRYSWDSQETQYF.

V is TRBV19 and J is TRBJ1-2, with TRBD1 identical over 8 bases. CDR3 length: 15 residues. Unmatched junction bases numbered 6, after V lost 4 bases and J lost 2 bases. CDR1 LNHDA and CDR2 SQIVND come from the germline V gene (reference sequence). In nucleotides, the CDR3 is TGTGCCAGTAGTACGACGCAGGGGGCCAACTATGGCTACACCTTC. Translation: CASSTTQGANYGYTF.

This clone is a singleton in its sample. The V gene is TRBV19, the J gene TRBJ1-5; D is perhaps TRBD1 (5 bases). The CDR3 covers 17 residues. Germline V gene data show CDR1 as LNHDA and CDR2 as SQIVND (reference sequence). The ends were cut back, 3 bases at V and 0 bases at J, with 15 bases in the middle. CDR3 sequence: CASSIASGEYSNQPQHF. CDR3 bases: TGTGCCAGTAGTATTGCCTCGGGGGAGTATAGCAATCAGCCCCAGCATTTT.

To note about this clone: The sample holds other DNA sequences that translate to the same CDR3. The CDR3 nucleotides are TGTGCCAGCAGCTTAGCACAGGGGTATGGCTACACCTTC. It is translated as CASSLAQGYGYTF. The chain links TRBV11-2 to TRBJ1-2; 7 positions agree with TRBD1. The J segment lost 5 bases and the V segment lost 1 base, leaving 1 base of the junction unmatched. Germline assignment: CDR1 SGHAT and CDR2 FQNNGV. This CDR3 contains 13 residues.

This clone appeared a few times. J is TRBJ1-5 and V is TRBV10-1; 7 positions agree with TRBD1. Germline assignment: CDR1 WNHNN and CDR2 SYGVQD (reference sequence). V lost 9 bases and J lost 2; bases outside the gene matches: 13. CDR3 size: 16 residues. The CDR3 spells CASNGAGGYCNQPQHF. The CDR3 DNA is TGCGCCAGTAATGGGGCAGGGGGATATTGCAATCAGCCCCAGCATTTT.

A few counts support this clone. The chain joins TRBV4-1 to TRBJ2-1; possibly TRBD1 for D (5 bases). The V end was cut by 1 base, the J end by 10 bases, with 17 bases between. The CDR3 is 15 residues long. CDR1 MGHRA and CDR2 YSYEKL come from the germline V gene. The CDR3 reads CASSQVDSQADEQFF. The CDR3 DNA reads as TGCGCCAGCAGCCAAGTCGACAGCCAAGCTGACGAGCAGTTCTTC.

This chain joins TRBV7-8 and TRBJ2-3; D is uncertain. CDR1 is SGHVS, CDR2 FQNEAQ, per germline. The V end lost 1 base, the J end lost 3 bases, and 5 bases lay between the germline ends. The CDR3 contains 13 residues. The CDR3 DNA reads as TGTGCCAGCAGCTTAGAAGAGACAGATACGCAGTATTTT. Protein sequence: CASSLEETDTQYF.

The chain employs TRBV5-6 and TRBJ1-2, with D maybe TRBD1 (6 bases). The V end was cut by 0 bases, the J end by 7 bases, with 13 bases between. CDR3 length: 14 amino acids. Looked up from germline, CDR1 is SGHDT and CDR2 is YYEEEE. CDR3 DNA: TGTGCCAGCAGCTTGGTACAGGGCCTAACTGGCTACACCTTC. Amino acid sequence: CASSLVQGLTGYTF.

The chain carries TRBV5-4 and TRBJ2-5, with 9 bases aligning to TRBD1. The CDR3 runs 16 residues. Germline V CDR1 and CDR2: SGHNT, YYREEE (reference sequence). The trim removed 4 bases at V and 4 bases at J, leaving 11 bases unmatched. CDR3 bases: TGTGCCAGCAGCCCCTTTACCGGGACAGGGTCAGAGACCCAGTACTTC. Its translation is CASSPFTGTGSETQYF.

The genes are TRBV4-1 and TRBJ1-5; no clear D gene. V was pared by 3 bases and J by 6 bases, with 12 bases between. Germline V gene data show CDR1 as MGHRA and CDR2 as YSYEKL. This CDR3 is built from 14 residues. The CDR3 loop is CASSQPGSPQPQHF. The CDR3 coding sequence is TGCGCCAGCAGCCAGCCGGGGAGCCCTCAGCCCCAGCATTTT.

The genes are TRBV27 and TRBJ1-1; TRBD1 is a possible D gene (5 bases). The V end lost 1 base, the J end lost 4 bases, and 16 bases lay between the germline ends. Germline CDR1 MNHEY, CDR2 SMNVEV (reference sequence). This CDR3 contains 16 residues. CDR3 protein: CASSLFVPGLSTEAFF. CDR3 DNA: TGTGCCAGCAGTTTATTCGTACCAGGGCTGAGCACTGAAGCTTTCTTT.

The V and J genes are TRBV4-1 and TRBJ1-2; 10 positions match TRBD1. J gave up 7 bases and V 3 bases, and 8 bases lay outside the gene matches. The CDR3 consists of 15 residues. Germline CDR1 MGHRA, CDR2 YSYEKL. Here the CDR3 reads CASSHPGQGNVGYTF. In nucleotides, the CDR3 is TGCGCCAGCAGCCATCCGGGACAGGGGAATGTTGGCTACACCTTC.

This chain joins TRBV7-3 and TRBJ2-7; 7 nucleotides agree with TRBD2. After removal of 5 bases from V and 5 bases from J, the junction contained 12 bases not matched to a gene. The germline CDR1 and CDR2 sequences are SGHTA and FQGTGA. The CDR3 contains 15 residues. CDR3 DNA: TGTGCCAGCAGCAGCGGACCCCGGGAGGTTAACGAGCAGTACTTC. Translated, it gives CASSSGPREVNEQYF.

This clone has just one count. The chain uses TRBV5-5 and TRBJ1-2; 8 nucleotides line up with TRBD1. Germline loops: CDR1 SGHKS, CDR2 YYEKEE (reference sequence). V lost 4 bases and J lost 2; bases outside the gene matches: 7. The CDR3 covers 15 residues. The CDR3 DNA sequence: TGTGCCAGCAGCCTCCCGGGACAGGAGAACTATGGCTACACCTTC. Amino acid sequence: CASSLPGQENYGYTF. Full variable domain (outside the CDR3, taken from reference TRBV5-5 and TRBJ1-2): DAGVTQSPTHLIKTRGQQVTLRCSPISGHKSVSWYQQVLGQGPQFIFQYYEKEERGRGNFPDRFSARQFPNYSSELNVNALLLGDSALYLCASSLPGQENYGYTFGSGTRLTVV.

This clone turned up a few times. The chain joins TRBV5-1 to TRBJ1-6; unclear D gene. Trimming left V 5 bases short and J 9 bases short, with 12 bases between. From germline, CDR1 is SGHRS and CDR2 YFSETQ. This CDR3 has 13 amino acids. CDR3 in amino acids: CASRPDEGSPLHF. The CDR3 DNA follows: TGCGCCAGCAGACCGGACGAGGGTTCACCCCTCCACTTT.